The entry below gives a single T cell receptor (beta chain) sequence along with its context. Germline loops: CDR1 LGHDT, CDR2 YNNKEL (reference sequence). The CDR3 has 21 amino acids. Trimming cost V 1 base and J 0 bases, with 22 bases left between them. This specimen comes from a study of blood T cell repertoires in COVID-19. Repertoires were generated with immunoSEQ multiplex PCR, while TCRdb's copy carries only in-frame clones and drops some. The sample has around 140,000 clones, around 87% seen once. The rearrangement joins TRBV3-1 (or the pseudogene TRBV3-2) to TRBJ1-6; unclear D gene. This TCR was sampled from a middle-aged man with active COVID-19. The material sequenced was peripheral blood. DNA for the CDR3: TGTGCCAGCAGCCAAGCTAAGCGGGCCCCGGGGATTGGCTCCTATAATTCACCCCTCCACTTT. It translates to CASSQAKRAPGIGSYNSPLHF.